The next 15 T cell receptor beta chains were all read from a single sample in a study of blood T cell repertoires in COVID-19. Here immunoSEQ multiplex PCR was the method, and the copy in TCRdb shows in-frame clones only, minus some. The sample holds about 410,000 clones; roughly 91% are singletons and the top ten take 0.6%. Sequencing input: PBMCs or T cells enriched from blood (not recorded which). These receptors originate from a man between 18 and 35 years old who had recovered from COVID-19.

V is TRBV13 and J is TRBJ2-3; D gene unclear. This CDR3 has 12 residues. Trimming stripped 4 bases from V and 6 bases from J, with 8 bases between. Germline V gene lookup returns CDR1 PRHDT and CDR2 FYEKMQ (reference sequence). CDR3 DNA: TGTGCCAGCAGCTCCGCCTACGATACGCAGTATTTT. Translated, it gives CASSSAYDTQYF.

This chain links TRBV4-1 with TRBJ1-5, with 9 bases identical to TRBD1. CDR3 length equals 16 residues. The junction had 9 bases not matched to a gene; V was cut back by 4 bases and J by 5 bases. Looked up from germline, CDR1 is MGHRA and CDR2 is YSYEKL. In nucleotides, the CDR3 is TGCGCCAGCAGCCCGTTGGACAGGGGAGTTGATCAGCCCCAGCATTTT. Protein product: CASSPLDRGVDQPQHF.

The rearrangement links TRBV28 to TRBJ1-5, with TRBD1 matching 7 bases. The J segment lost 5 bases and the V segment lost 7 bases, leaving 8 bases of the junction unmatched. Germline V gene data show CDR1 as MDHEN and CDR2 as SYDVKM. This CDR3 comprises 14 residues. In DNA, the CDR3 is TGTGCCAGCAATCCATCAGGGGGATATCAGCCCCAGCATTTT. Residues: CASNPSGGYQPQHF.

The chain combines TRBV5-4 with TRBJ1-2; D not certain. Trimming took off 0 bases at V and 3 bases at J, with 9 bases between the two ends. Germline V gene sequence: CDR1 SGHNT, CDR2 YYREEE (reference sequence). The CDR3 has 14 amino acids. The CDR3 DNA reads as TGTGCCAGCAGCTTGGCGCTCAGCGACTATGGCTACACCTTC. Translated: CASSLALSDYGYTF.

This chain uses TRBV10-1 with TRBJ1-5; D is perhaps TRBD1 (6 bases). Germline CDR1 and CDR2: WNHNN and SYGVQD (reference sequence). V lost 9 bases to trimming and J lost 10 bases, with 19 bases between them. The CDR3 runs to 13 residues. CDR3 DNA: TGCGCCAGATACGGGACATGGGCATGTCCCCAGCATTTT. Encoded protein: CARYGTWACPQHF.

The rearrangement uses TRBV4-1 and TRBJ2-1; perhaps TRBD2 as D (6 bases). Germline V gene lookup returns CDR1 MGHRA and CDR2 YSYEKL. The CDR3 totals 15 residues. V dropped 1 base and J dropped 0 bases, with 7 bases sitting between them. DNA of the CDR3: TGCGCCAGCAGCCAAGTGACTAGCTCCTACAATGAGCAGTTCTTC. Translating gives CASSQVTSSYNEQFF.

This chain connects TRBV19 to TRBJ2-1, with 9 bases that match TRBD1. The CDR3 loop spans 15 amino acids. Germline loops: CDR1 LNHDA, CDR2 SQIVND (reference sequence). With V trimmed by 0 bases and J by 4 bases, 1 base remained unmatched. CDR3: CASSIDGTGYNEQFF. As DNA, the CDR3 is TGTGCCAGTAGTATAGACGGGACAGGGTACAATGAGCAGTTCTTC.

The rearrangement joins TRBV11-2 to TRBJ1-2; weak D call: TRBD1 (5 bases). Trimming stripped 4 bases from V and 8 bases from J, with 8 bases between. The CDR3 spans 11 residues. CDR1 and CDR2 from the germline V gene are SGHAT and FQNNGV. CDR3 bases: TGTGCCAGCAGCTCCTGGGGCGGCTACACCTTC. It translates to CASSSWGGYTF.

In this sample, this clone turned up many times. The V gene is TRBV11-3, the J gene TRBJ1-1; unclear D gene. The CDR3 is 13 residues long. V was cut by 5 bases and J by 5 bases, with 12 bases left in between. Germline V CDR1 and CDR2: SGHNT, YENEEA. The CDR3 coding sequence is TGTGCCAGCAGCCCTTACGGTAAAACTGAAGCTTTCTTT. Amino acid sequence: CASSPYGKTEAFF.

CDR3 nucleotide sequence: TGCAGTATGGAGACGGGGGATACGCAGTATTTT. This codes for CSMETGDTQYF. The V gene is TRBV20-1, the J gene TRBJ2-3, with D tentatively TRBD2 (5 bases). Germline assignment: CDR1 DFQATT and CDR2 SNEGSKA (reference sequence). CDR3 length: 11 residues. V lost 8 bases and J 6 bases, leaving 12 bases between the germline ends.

The chain recombines TRBV3-1 (or the pseudogene TRBV3-2) with TRBJ1-1; 11 bases are shared with TRBD1. Trimming cost V 3 bases and J 5 bases; bases outside gene matches: 2. Germline CDR1 LGHDT, CDR2 YNNKEL (reference sequence). CDR3 length: 14 residues. In DNA form, the CDR3 reads TGTGCCAGCAGCCATGGACAGGGGGCGACTGAAGCTTTCTTT. Encoded protein: CASSHGQGATEAFF.

This chain joins TRBV11-3 and TRBJ2-1, with 9 positions matching TRBD2. Looked up from germline, CDR1 is SGHNT and CDR2 is YENEEA. The CDR3 sequence is 15 residues long. V trimming: 5 bases; J trimming: 8 bases; junction bases outside the gene matches: 10. Here the CDR3 DNA reads TGTGCCAGCAGCATGCGCGGGGGGGACGTCGATGAGCAGTTCTTC. Translation: CASSMRGGDVDEQFF.

In this sample, this clone turned up a few times. CDR3 loop: CASSFSRDRVFGYTF. The DNA of the CDR3 is TGTGCCAGTAGTTTTAGCCGGGACAGGGTTTTTGGCTACACCTTC. The chain combines TRBV19 with TRBJ1-2; 9 bases match TRBD1. J lost 7 bases, V lost 5 bases, and 11 bases had no gene match. This CDR3 contains 15 residues. Germline lookup yields CDR1 LNHDA and CDR2 SQIVND (reference sequence).

This chain uses TRBV15 with TRBJ2-3; 9 nucleotides agree with TRBD2. Germline loops: CDR1 LNHNV, CDR2 YYDKDF (reference sequence). The CDR3 loop spans 14 amino acids. V lost 8 bases to trimming and J lost 5 bases; unmatched junction nucleotides: 8. The CDR3 DNA follows: TGTGCCACCGGCTTAGCGGGAGCGAGAGATACGCAGTATTTT. Its translation is CATGLAGARDTQYF.

This clone has just one count. The chain joins TRBV3-1 (or the pseudogene TRBV3-2) to TRBJ1-5; TRBD1 is a possible D gene (5 bases). CDR1 is LGHDT and CDR2 is YNNKEL in the germline V gene (reference sequence). Between the trimmed V and J ends, which lost 4 bases and 1 base, there was a span of 5 bases. The CDR3 is made up of 13 amino acids. In DNA, the CDR3 is TGTGCCAGCAGCCCAGGGAGCAATCAGCCCCAGCATTTT. Encoded protein: CASSPGSNQPQHF.